The source of this TCR beta chain is a study of blood T cells in healthy people across ages. Broader study findings: TCR beta diversity tracked closely with naive T cell percentage.

Looked up from germline, CDR1 is MNHEY and CDR2 is SVGEGT. Trimming removed 2 bases from V and 1 base from J, with 8 bases in between. The CDR3 has 14 amino acids. Sample-barcoded 5' priming and a J-beta primer mix drove a second PCR of roughly 6 to 12 cycles. Each CDR3 protein is one row after TCRdb ran MiXCR on the 5' RACE reads. This table has roughly 800,000 distinct CDR3 sequences, around 34% appearing once. To note about this clonotype: Its antigen remains unknown.

Sequenced: blood. The rearrangement uses TRBV6-2 or TRBV6-3 and TRBJ1-1; weak D call: TRBD1 (6 bases). The sequence was collected from a man in his late teens or twenties in good health. The CDR3 sequence: CASSYLRGNTEAFF. CDR3 sequence (DNA): TGTGCCAGCAGTTACCTCAGGGGGAACACTGAAGCTTTCTTT.